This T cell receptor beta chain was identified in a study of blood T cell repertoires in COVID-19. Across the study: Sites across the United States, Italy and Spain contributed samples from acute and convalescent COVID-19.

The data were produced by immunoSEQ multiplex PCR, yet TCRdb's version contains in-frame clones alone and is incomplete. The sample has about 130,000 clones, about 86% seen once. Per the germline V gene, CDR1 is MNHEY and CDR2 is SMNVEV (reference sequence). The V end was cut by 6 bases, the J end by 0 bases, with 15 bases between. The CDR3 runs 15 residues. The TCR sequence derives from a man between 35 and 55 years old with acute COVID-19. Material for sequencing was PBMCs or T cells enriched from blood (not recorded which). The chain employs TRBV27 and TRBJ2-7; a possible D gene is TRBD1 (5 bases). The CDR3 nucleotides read TGTGCCAGCAGGAACCTAGGGGTGAGCTCCTACGAGCAGTACTTC. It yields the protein CASRNLGVSSYEQYF.